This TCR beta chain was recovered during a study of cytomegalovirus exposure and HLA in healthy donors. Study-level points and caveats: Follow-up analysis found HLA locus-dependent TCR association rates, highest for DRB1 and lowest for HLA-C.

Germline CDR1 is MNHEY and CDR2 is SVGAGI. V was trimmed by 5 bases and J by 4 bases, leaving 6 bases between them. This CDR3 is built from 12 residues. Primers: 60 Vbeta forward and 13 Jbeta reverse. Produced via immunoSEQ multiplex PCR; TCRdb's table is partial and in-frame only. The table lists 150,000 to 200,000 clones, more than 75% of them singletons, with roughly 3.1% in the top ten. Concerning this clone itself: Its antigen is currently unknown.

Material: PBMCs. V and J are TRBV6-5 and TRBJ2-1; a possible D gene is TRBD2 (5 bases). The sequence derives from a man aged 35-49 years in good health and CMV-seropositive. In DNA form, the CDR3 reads TGTGCCAGCAGTGAGGGATACAATGAGCAGTTCTTC. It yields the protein CASSEGYNEQFF.